This T cell receptor beta chain comes out of a study of blood T cell repertoires in COVID-19. In the authors' methods: Reference gene primers were amplified, and this amplification served to estimate nucleated cell counts. Assay: immunoSEQ multiplex PCR; the TCRdb copy retains only in-frame clones and omits some. The DNA gave D and trimming, while V, J and clone size come from that table. The table includes about 180,000 clones, about 80% detected once. Cohorts were determined from participant-reported clinical history. The V and J ends lost 9 bases and 7 bases respectively, with 10 bases between them. The CDR3 consists of 12 residues. The sample holds one count of this clone.

The sequencing sample was made of PBMCs or T cells enriched from blood (not recorded which). The rearrangement uses TRBV12-3 or TRBV12-4 and TRBJ1-6; no reliable D call. This sequence originates from a man in his 60s who had been exposed to COVID-19. CDR3 DNA: TGTGCCAGTGGCAGTCCAAATTCACCCCTCCACTTT. This sequence encodes CASGSPNSPLHF.